The entry below describes one TCR beta chain. Germline CDR1 and CDR2: SEHNR and FQNEAQ (reference sequence). The V gene lost 2 bases and the J gene lost 7 bases, with 3 bases spanning the gap. The CDR3 is 11 residues long. These data are taken from a study of T cell responses to AZD1222 COVID-19 vaccine. Assay used: immunoSEQ multiplex PCR; TCRdb lists only in-frame clones, some missing. The table shows some 140,000 clones, with about 87% occurring only once. The input for sequencing was peripheral blood, taken on day 0 of AZD1222 vaccination. The chain joins TRBV7-9 to TRBJ2-1; D is undetermined. This clonotype originated in an adult in good health. The CDR3 sequence: CASSLMNEQFF. The CDR3 nucleotides read TGTGCCAGCAGCTTAATGAATGAGCAGTTCTTC.